This T cell receptor beta chain was documented in a study of vaccination and CD4 T cells after COVID-19. Whole-study context: Post-COVID sampling occurred a median approximately 99 days after diagnosis (range 35 to 161). Overlapping spike peptides served as the stimulus for the cells. These peptides came from SARS-CoV-2 and from the common cold coronaviruses HCoV-NL63, HCoV-OC43 and HCoV-229E. General observations from the study: Of the reactive clones in convalescent patients, a median about 90% showed up only post-vaccination.

Treatment here: 10-day PBMC culture with coronavirus spike peptide pools or control peptides (ViraFEST assay). For this clonotype: The antigen remains unidentified.

The assay that was used to sequence DNA from cultured CD4+ T cells was the Oncomine TCR Beta short-read assay. TCRdb re-derived calls from the PCR reads in MiXCR, one entry per CDR3 protein. This table has about 15,000 distinct CDR3 sequences, 20% to 25% appearing once. CDR3 length: 13 amino acids. Germline V gene data show CDR1 as SGHRS and CDR2 as YFSETQ. V lost 2 bases and J lost 4, with 9 bases in between. This chain connects TRBV5-1 to TRBJ1-2, with D unresolved. This TCR came from a human donor who received a COVID-19 vaccine. Specimen: CD4+ T cells from blood, cultured in vitro, collected before SARS-CoV-2 vaccination. CDR3 region: CASSFEGSYGYTF. In nucleotides, the CDR3 is TGCGCCAGCAGCTTTGAAGGGTCCTATGGCTACACCTTC.